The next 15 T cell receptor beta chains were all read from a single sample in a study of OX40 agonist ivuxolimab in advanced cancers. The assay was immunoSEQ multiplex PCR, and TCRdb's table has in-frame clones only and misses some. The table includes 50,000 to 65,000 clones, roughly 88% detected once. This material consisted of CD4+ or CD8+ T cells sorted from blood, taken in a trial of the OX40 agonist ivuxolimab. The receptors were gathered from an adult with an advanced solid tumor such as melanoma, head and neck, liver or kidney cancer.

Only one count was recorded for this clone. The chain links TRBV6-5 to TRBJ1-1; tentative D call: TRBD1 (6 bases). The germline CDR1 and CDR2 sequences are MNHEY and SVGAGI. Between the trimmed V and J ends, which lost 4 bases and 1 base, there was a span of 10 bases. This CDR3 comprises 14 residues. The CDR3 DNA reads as TGTGCCAGCAGTTGGACAGCATCGAACACTGAAGCTTTCTTT. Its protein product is CASSWTASNTEAFF.

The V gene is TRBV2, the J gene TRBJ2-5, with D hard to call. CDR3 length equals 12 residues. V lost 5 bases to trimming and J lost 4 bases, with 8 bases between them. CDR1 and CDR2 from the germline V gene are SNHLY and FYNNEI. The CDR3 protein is CASSYDGETQYF. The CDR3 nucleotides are TGTGCCAGCAGTTACGACGGAGAGACCCAGTACTTC.

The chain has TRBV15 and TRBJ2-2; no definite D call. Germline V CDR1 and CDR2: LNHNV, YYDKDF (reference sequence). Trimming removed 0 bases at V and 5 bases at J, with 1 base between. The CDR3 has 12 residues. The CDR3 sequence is CATSRETGELFF. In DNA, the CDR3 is TGTGCCACCAGCAGAGAGACCGGGGAGCTGTTTTTT.

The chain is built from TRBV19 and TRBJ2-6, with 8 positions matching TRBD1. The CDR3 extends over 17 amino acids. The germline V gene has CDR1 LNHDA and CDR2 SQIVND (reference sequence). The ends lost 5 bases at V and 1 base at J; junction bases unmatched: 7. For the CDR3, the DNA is TGTGCCAGTAGTGCCGACAGGGGACTTTCTGGGGCCAACGTCCTGACTTTC. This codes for CASSADRGLSGANVLTF.

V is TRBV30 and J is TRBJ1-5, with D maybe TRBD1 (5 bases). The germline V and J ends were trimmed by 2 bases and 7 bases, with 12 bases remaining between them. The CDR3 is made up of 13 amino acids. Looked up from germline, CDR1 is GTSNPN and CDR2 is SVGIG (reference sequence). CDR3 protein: CAWSSTDRQPQHF. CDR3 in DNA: TGTGCCTGGAGTTCGACAGATCGGCAGCCCCAGCATTTT.

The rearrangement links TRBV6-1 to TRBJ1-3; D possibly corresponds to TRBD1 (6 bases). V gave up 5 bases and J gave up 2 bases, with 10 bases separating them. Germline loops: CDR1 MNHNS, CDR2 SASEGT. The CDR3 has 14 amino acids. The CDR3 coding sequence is TGTGCCAGCAGTCGGACAGAAACTGGAAACACCATATATTTT. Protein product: CASSRTETGNTIYF.

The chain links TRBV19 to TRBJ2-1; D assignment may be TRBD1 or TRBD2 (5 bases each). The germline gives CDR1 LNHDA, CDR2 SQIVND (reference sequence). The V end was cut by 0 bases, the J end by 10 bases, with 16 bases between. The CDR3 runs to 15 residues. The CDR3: CASSIDVGVLREQFF. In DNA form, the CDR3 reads TGTGCCAGTAGTATAGATGTGGGGGTCCTGAGGGAGCAGTTCTTC.

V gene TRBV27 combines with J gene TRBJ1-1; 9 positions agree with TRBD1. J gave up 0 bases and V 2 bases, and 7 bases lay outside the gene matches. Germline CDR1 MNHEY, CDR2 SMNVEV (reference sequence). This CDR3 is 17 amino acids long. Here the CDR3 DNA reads TGTGCCAGCAGTTTAATGGACAGGGGCGGGATGAACACTGAAGCTTTCTTT. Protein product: CASSLMDRGGMNTEAFF.

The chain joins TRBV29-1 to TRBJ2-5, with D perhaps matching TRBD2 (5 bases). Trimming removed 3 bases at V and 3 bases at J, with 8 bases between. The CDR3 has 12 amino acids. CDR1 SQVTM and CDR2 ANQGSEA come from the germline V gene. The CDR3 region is CSVEAGKETQYF. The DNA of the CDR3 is TGCAGCGTTGAGGCCGGGAAAGAGACCCAGTACTTC.

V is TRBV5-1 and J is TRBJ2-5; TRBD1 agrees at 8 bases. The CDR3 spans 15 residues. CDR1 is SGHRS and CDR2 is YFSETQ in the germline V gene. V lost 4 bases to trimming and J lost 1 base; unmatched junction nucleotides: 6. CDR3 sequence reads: CASSRTGQFQETQYF. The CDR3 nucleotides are TGCGCCAGCAGCAGGACAGGGCAATTCCAAGAGACCCAGTACTTC. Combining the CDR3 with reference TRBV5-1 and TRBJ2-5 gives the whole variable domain KAGVTQTPRYLIKTRGQQVTLSCSPISGHRSVSWYQQTPGQGLQFLFEYFSETQRNKGNFPGRFSGRQFSNSRSEMNVSTLELGDSALYLCASSRTGQFQETQYFGPGTRLLVL.

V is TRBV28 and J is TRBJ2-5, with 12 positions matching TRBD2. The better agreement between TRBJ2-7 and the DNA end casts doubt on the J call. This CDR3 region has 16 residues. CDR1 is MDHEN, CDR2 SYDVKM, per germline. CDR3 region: CASSFLLTSGRYEQYF. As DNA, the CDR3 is TGTGCCAGCAGTTTCCTCCTGACTAGCGGGAGATACGAGCAGTACTTC.

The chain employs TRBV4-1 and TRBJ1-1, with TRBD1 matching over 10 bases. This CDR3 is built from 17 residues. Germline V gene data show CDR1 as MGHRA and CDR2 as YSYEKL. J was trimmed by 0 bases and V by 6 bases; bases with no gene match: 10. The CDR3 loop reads CASRHSPGQGMNTEAFF. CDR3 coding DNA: TGCGCCAGCAGACACAGTCCGGGACAGGGGATGAACACTGAAGCTTTCTTT.

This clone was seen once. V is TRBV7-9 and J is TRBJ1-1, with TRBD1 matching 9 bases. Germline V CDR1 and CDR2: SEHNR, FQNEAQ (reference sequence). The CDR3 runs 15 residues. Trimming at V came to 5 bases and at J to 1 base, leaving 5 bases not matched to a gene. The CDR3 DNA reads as TGTGCCAGCAGCCCGCCGACAGGGGGGAACACTGAAGCTTTCTTT. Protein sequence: CASSPPTGGNTEAFF.

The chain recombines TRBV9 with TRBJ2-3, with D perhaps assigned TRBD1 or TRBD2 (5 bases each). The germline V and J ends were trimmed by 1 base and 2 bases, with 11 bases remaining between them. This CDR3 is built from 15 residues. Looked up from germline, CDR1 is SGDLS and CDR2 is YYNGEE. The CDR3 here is CASSVYGTDTDTQYF. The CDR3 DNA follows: TGTGCCAGCAGCGTATACGGGACGGACACAGATACGCAGTATTTT. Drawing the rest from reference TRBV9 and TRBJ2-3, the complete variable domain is DSGVTQTPKHLITATGQRVTLRCSPRSGDLSVYWYQQSLDQGLQFLIQYYNGEERAKGNILERFSAQQFPDLHSELNLSSLELGDSALYFCASSVYGTDTDTQYFGPGTRLTVL.

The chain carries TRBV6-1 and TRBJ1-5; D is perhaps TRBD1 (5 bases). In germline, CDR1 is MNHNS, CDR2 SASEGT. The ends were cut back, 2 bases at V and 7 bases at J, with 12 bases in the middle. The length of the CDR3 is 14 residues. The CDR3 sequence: CASSEMQGDQPQHF. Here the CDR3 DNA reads TGTGCCAGCAGTGAAATGCAGGGTGACCAGCCCCAGCATTTT.